The rows below give T cell receptor beta chains drawn from one sample of a study of OX40 agonist ivuxolimab in advanced cancers. Measured with immunoSEQ multiplex PCR; TCRdb has only the in-frame clones, and not every one. The sample has under 85,000 clones; roughly 86% are singletons. Here the sequenced sample was CD4+ or CD8+ T cells sorted from blood, taken in a trial of the OX40 agonist ivuxolimab. These receptors all come from an adult with an advanced solid tumor such as melanoma, head and neck, liver or kidney cancer. Both conserved end residues are part of each CDR3. D genes are given only for firm matches. Size is stated for part of the rows, as once, few or many counts, or as a class when the clone is expanded.

v_call	d_call	j_call	clone_size	cdr3_aa	cdr3_nt
TRBV6-5	-	TRBJ2-7	-	CASIDRQGTYEQYF	TGTGCCAGCATTGATCGGCAGGGGACCTACGAGCAGTACTTC
TRBV18	-	TRBJ2-7	-	CASSYQVVDEQYF	TGTGCCAGTTCCTACCAAGTTGTAGATGAGCAGTACTTC
TRBV25-1	-	TRBJ1-2	-	CASSPTDSRRGGYTF	TGTGCCAGCAGTCCGACGGACTCCAGACGGGGTGGCTACACCTTC
TRBV28	-	TRBJ2-3	-	CASSGGLGTDTQYF	TGTGCCAGCAGTGGGGGGCTGGGCACAGATACGCAGTATTTT
TRBV5-4	-	TRBJ2-1	-	CASSSLGDEQFF	TGTGCCAGCAGCTCATTAGGGGATGAGCAGTTCTTC
TRBV6-5	TRBD1	TRBJ2-5	-	CASSAGQGWETQYF	TGTGCCAGCAGTGCTGGACAGGGGTGGGAGACCCAGTACTTC
TRBV19	TRBD1	TRBJ2-2	-	CASSPSRQGNTGELFF	TGTGCCAGTAGTCCATCTAGACAGGGGAACACCGGGGAGCTGTTTTTT
TRBV5-7	-	TRBJ1-4	-	CATEGPSGFEKLFF	TGTGCCACCGAGGGTCCCTCTGGTTTTGAAAAACTGTTTTTT
TRBV18	-	TRBJ2-7	-	CASSPTGYSYEQYF	TGTGCCAGCTCTCCGACAGGATACTCCTACGAGCAGTACTTC
TRBV7-9	TRBD1	TRBJ2-5	-	CASQSEWDRGKVQETQYF	TGTGCCAGCCAATCCGAGTGGGACAGGGGGAAGGTCCAAGAGACCCAGTACTTC
TRBV5-5	-	TRBJ1-1	-	CASSPTPNQGWGEAFF	TGTGCCAGCAGCCCCACACCCAACCAGGGCTGGGGTGAAGCTTTCTTT
TRBV7-2	-	TRBJ2-1	once	CASSLSYNEQFF	TGTGCCAGCAGCTTATCCTACAATGAGCAGTTCTTC
TRBV7-9	-	TRBJ2-5	-	CASSFRGRDQETQYF	TGTGCCAGCAGCTTCCGGGGGAGAGACCAAGAGACCCAGTACTTC
TRBV5-6	-	TRBJ2-2	-	CASSIRGPGELFF	TGTGCCAGCAGCATAAGGGGTCCCGGGGAGCTGTTTTTT
TRBV9	TRBD1	TRBJ1-4	-	CASSPGQGSEKLFF	TGTGCCAGCAGCCCCGGACAGGGGAGCGAAAAACTGTTTTTT
TRBV28	-	TRBJ1-5	-	CASSFSGQNSNQPQHF	TGTGCCAGCAGTTTTTCAGGACAAAATAGCAATCAGCCCCAGCATTTT
TRBV7-2	TRBD1	TRBJ1-1	-	CASSSGQGAGNTEAFF	TGTGCCAGCAGCTCAGGACAGGGGGCAGGGAACACTGAAGCTTTCTTT
TRBV6-1	TRBD1	TRBJ1-4	-	CASSEAGTGMEKLFF	TGTGCCAGCAGTGAAGCCGGGACAGGGATGGAAAAACTGTTTTTT
TRBV21-1	-	TRBJ1-4	-	CASSWRFNEKLFF	TGTGCCAGCAGTTGGCGTTTTAATGAAAAACTGTTTTTT
TRBV7-3	-	TRBJ2-5	-	CASTNPGGTQYF	TGTGCCAGCACCAATCCCGGGGGGACCCAGTACTTC